Listed here is a single TCR beta chain. Its antigen is unknown. Donor samples were obtained from healthy Caucasian individuals from Russia, aged 6 to 90. At least 6 micrograms of total RNA were extracted per sample. Next came a second PCR, run for about 6 to 12 cycles, which used a sample-barcoded 5' primer along with a J-beta primer mix. TCRdb analysed the 5' RACE reads with MiXCR anew, one entry per CDR3 protein. Of nearly 800,000 distinct CDR3 sequences listed, approximately 25% were seen once; the top ten hold 3.7%. This entry is derived from a study of blood T cells in healthy people across ages. Study results and limitations: Fewer expanded clones and more diversity marked long-lived versus aged donors.

The V gene lost 4 bases and the J gene lost 5 bases, with 10 bases spanning the gap. Germline V gives CDR1 KGHDR, CDR2 SFDVKD. The CDR3 sequence is 13 residues long. These data are also associated with another study on T cells of mothers and their children.

The source material was blood. The chain uses TRBV24-1 and TRBJ2-5, with D uncertain. The TCR was taken from a boy aged 10-17 years in good health. The CDR3 is CATSDGPRETQYF. For the CDR3, the DNA is TGTGCCACCAGTGACGGCCCGAGGGAGACCCAGTACTTC.